Given below is one TCR beta chain in context. Its matching antigen is unknown. V lost 2 bases to trimming and J lost 0 bases, with 1 base between them. The CDR3 sequence is 13 residues long. Per the germline V gene, CDR1 is MNHEY and CDR2 is SVGAGI. These data are taken from a study of cytomegalovirus exposure and HLA in healthy donors. Produced via immunoSEQ multiplex PCR; TCRdb's table is partial and in-frame only. The sample yields roughly 220,000 clones, roughly 84% seen once. Overall study findings and caveats: The study recorded around 160 TCR beta chains that were cytomegalovirus-associated. Generally TCR sequences proved uncommon, though certain public TCRs appeared in numerous donors.

The donors were part of the approximately 120-subject validation cohort, which stood apart from the approximately 670-subject first cohort. The J gene is TRBJ2-2, the V gene TRBV6-5; D is uncertain. The sequencing sample was made of PBMCs. The clonotype originates from a woman in her twenties or thirties in good health and CMV-seropositive. CDR3 in amino acids: CASSYTNTGELFF. DNA of the CDR3: TGTGCCAGCAGTTACACGAACACCGGGGAGCTGTTTTTT.